This T cell receptor (beta chain) comes out of a study of blood T cell repertoires in COVID-19. Study at large: Sources were T cells, B-cell-depleted T cells, or PBMCs; the material itself was cDNA or gDNA.

A Seattle source enrolled patients during active infection and followed them longitudinally. Trimming left V 5 bases short and J 9 bases short, with 17 bases between. Germline CDR1 LNHDA, CDR2 SQIVND (reference sequence). The length of the CDR3 is 14 residues. Libraries were prepared by immunoSEQ multiplex PCR; TCRdb keeps only in-frame clonotypes and omits some of them. The data hold 95,000 to 150,000 clones, with roughly 80% observed a single time. V and J are TRBV19 and TRBJ2-1; a weak D match, TRBD1 (6 bases). The TCR sequence derives from a man at least 80 years old with COVID-19, enrolled during active disease. Sequences were obtained from peripheral blood. DNA for the CDR3: TGTGCCAGTAGTGCCGGGACACAAAGGGGTGAGCAGTTCTTC. As protein: CASSAGTQRGEQFF.